The present T cell receptor (beta chain) was sequenced within a study of blood T cell repertoires in COVID-19. Turning to the study itself: There were acute and convalescent COVID-19 samples, and they came from the United States, Italy and Spain. In each case, the material was cDNA or gDNA derived from T cells, B-cell-depleted T cells, or PBMCs.

In the authors' workflow: For nucleated cells, counts were estimated from reference gene primer amplification. Clones were sequenced by immunoSEQ multiplex PCR, and TCRdb holds only the in-frame ones, with some missing. V and J calls and clone size are copied from that table; D and trimming were computed from the DNA. The sample holds 200,000 to 250,000 clones, around 85% seen once. Deletions cut 4 bases from V and 2 bases from J, with 12 bases between. The CDR3 contains 14 residues. Germline assignment: CDR1 SQVTM and CDR2 ANQGSEA. What was sequenced was peripheral blood. The gene calls are TRBV29-1 and TRBJ2-1, with D perhaps TRBD1 (5 bases). The source of this sequence is a man between 60 and 70 years old with acute or convalescent COVID-19. CDR3 sequence (DNA): TGCAGCGTTGTTCCAGGGTCGGCCTACAATGAGCAGTTCTTC. Translation: CSVVPGSAYNEQFF.